This TCR beta chain was sequenced during a study of T cells in Graves' hyperthyroidism and ophthalmopathy. From germline, CDR1 is LNHDA and CDR2 SQIVND (reference sequence). The V and J ends lost 8 bases and 5 bases, in that order; junction bases with no gene match: 23. The CDR3 is made up of 18 amino acids. Lactation, pregnancy, other autoimmune disease or uncontrolled infection led to exclusion of patients. TCR beta CDR3 sequences were amplified from RNA transcripts. In the first-round RT-PCR of the TCR CDR3, the HTBI primer set was used. TCRdb passed the multiplex PCR reads through MiXCR, listing each CDR3 protein once. This sample has around 270,000 distinct CDR3 sequences, with roughly 19% found just once.

V usage is TRBV19 and J usage is TRBJ1-1, with 7 bases matching TRBD1. What was sequenced was blood. The clonotype comes from a man aged 50 or older with Graves' ophthalmopathy. As DNA, the CDR3 is TGTGCCAGTCCTAACCTCGACAGGGACAGTGGTAAGAGGACTGAAGCTTTCTTT. Translating gives CASPNLDRDSGKRTEAFF. The full variable domain, in which reference TRBV19 and TRBJ1-1 provide the parts outside the CDR3, is DGGITQSPKYLFRKEGQNVTLSCEQNLNHDAMYWYRQDPGQGLRLIYYSQIVNDFQKGDIAEGYSVSREKKESFPLTVTSAQKNPTAFYLCASPNLDRDSGKRTEAFFGQGTRLTVV.